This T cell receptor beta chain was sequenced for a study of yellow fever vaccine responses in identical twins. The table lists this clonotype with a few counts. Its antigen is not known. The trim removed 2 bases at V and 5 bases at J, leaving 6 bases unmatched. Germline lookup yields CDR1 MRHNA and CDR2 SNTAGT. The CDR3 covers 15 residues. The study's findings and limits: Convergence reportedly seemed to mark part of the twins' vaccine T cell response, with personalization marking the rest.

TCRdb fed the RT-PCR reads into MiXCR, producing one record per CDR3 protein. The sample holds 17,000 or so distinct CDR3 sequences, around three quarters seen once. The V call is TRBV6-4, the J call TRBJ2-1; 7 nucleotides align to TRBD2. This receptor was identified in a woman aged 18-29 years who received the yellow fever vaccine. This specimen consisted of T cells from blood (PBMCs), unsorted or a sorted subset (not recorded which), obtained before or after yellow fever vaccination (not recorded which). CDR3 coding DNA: TGTGCCAGCAGTGACAACCCGACTAGCCACAATGAGCAGTTCTTC. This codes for CASSDNPTSHNEQFF.